The present entry profiles one T cell receptor (beta chain) with its context. The antigen is not known. These data belong to a study of CD8 T cells in Susac syndrome. Study results and caveats: The number of individuals included in the study's TCR sequencing and HLA analysis was acknowledged as relatively small.

Blood CD8+ and CD4+ T cells underwent high-throughput TCR beta sequencing. A quantity of roughly 0.5 to 1 ug RNA underwent reverse transcription using random hexamers. By means of immunoSEQ multiplex PCR, TCR beta CDR3 spanning 54 Vbeta and 13 Jbeta underwent amplification. TCRdb ran MiXCR on the immunoSEQ multiplex PCR reads and lists one entry per CDR3 protein. The sample includes 150,000 to 200,000 distinct CDR3 sequences, about 93% seen only once; the top ten take around 0.14%. The sequence came from a human donor in good health. Sequencing input: CD4+ T cells from PBMCs.

CDR3 nucleotides: TGCAGTGCCGAGGTGGCGGGGGTTGGTAACAATGAGCAGTTCTTC. Its translation is CSAEVAGVGNNEQFF. V is TRBV20-1 and J is TRBJ2-1; 7 nucleotides align to TRBD2. V lost 6 bases and J lost 5; bases outside the gene matches: 13. Germline loops: CDR1 DFQATT, CDR2 SNEGSKA (reference sequence). The CDR3 has 15 amino acids.